Listed below are T cell receptor beta chains from one sample, sequenced in a study of T cell clonotyping in hematopoietic cell transplantation. TCRdb keeps only in-frame clones here, not all; method: immunoSEQ multiplex PCR. The sample records about 11,000 clones, approximately 92% being singletons. Source: peripheral blood mononuclear cells, taken before stem cell transplant. The receptor set was obtained from a woman in her forties with acute myeloid leukemia. Some clones in this sample may be carry-over from other donors' samples. The conserved cysteine and the conserved F or W are not part of the CDR3 here.

length | J | V | CDR3
13 | TRBJ1-1 | TRBV11-2 | ASRFTGTVNTEAF
13 | TRBJ1-1 | TRBV19 | ASSRRAGQASEAF
12 | TRBJ2-5 | TRBV29-1 | SVEDGVLQETQY
12 | TRBJ1-1 | TRBV19 | ASTLEAPGTEAF
10 | TRBJ2-7 | TRBV30 | AWSVVGNEQY
12 | TRBJ2-7 | TRBV29-1 | SVEGSDRDHEQY
9 | TRBJ1-2 | TRBV21-1 | ASSKEGRYT
13 | TRBJ2-1 | TRBV19 | ASSRTRGNYNEQF
12 | TRBJ1-5 | TRBV7-2 | ASSLIRGNQPQH
12 | TRBJ2-3 | TRBV29-1 | SVAGTSDKYTQY
10 | TRBJ2-2 | TRBV9 | ASSGAGRELF
14 | TRBJ2-4 | TRBV2 | ASSEATGSTKNIQY
14 | TRBJ1-2 | TRBV10-3 | AISESQPPGNYGYT
13 | TRBJ1-1 | TRBV29-1 | SVEDLQGASTEAF
13 | TRBJ2-5 | TRBV7-9 | ASSPAGRIQETQY
13 | TRBJ2-7 | TRBV7-9 | ASSQGTGGVPEQY
14 | TRBJ2-1 | TRBV30 | AWSPGGLRSYNEQF
11 | TRBJ1-1 | TRBV10-3 | AITQTVNTEAF
12 | TRBJ2-7 | TRBV7-8 | ASSFRAGGEEQY
9 | TRBJ1-2 | TRBV29-1 | SSTQNYGYT
13 | TRBJ2-7 | TRBV4-2 | ASSQDRAVEYEQY
11 | TRBJ2-5 | TRBV30 | AWAQRVRETQY
9 | TRBJ2-7 | TRBV5-1 | ASSSGNEQY
15 | TRBJ2-5 | TRBV5-6 | ASSRHRGTGGRETQY
12 | TRBJ2-5 | TRBV7-3 | ASSLRAGQETQY
10 | TRBJ2-7 | TRBV11-1 | ASSLPAREQY
12 | TRBJ2-2 | TRBV29-1 | SVGDRANTGELF
13 | TRBJ2-1 | TRBV27 | ASRTLAGVDNEQF
15 | TRBJ1-2 | TRBV5-1 | ASSLGQGAGGNYGYT
11 | TRBJ2-3 | TRBV5-8 | ASSLFIGDTQY
10 | TRBJ2-7 | TRBV29-1 | SVKGGPGEQY
12 | TRBJ1-4 | TRBV19 | ASSAGQLNEKLF
14 | TRBJ2-2 | TRBV2 | ASSETTGGPTGELF
14 | TRBJ1-2 | TRBV4-3 | ASSHARDRRNYGYT
10 | TRBJ2-2 | TRBV5-6 | ASSHSDGELF
14 | TRBJ2-1 | TRBV7-8 | ASSPQGGTNLREQF
13 | TRBJ1-3 | TRBV5-1 | ASSLLGGSGNTIY
11 | TRBJ2-2 | TRBV5-4 | ASSSTNTGELF
11 | TRBJ2-7 | TRBV27 | ASSRDRAYEQY
12 | TRBJ2-1 | TRBV5-1 | ASSFGLSDNEQF
12 | TRBJ2-7 | TRBV27 | ASSWGAYFYEQY